This T cell receptor beta chain originates from a study of T-cell reconstitution after alpha-beta-depleted transplantation in children. V lost 5 bases to trimming and J lost 4 bases, with 16 bases between them. The CDR3 spans 15 residues. CDR1 and CDR2 from the germline V gene are SGHAT and FQNNGV. Preparation of the TCRbeta library involved a method that used unique molecular identifiers. TCRdb re-called the PCR reads through MiXCR, storing one row per CDR3 protein. This table has about 360,000 distinct CDR3 sequences, approximately 12% appearing once. In its sample, this clonotype was seen a few times.

The clonotype was recovered from a human donor who donated a stem cell graft to a child with Fanconi anemia. The J gene is TRBJ2-3, the V gene TRBV11-2; D remains unclear. The input for sequencing was PBMCs, taken from the stem cell graft. The CDR3 DNA follows: TGTGCCAGCAGCCACGCAGCCCCCGTCCCAGATACGCAGTATTTT. Translating it yields CASSHAAPVPDTQYF.